Below, one TCR beta chain is given with its context. What it recognizes is unknown. The data belong to a study of cytomegalovirus exposure and HLA in healthy donors. Study-wide points: Three chains tied to CMV proved CMV antigen-specific in vitro.

PCR used 60 Vbeta primers and 13 Jbeta primers. Only in-frame clones appear in the TCRdb table, and some are missing; sequencing was by immunoSEQ multiplex PCR. Among more than 95,000 clones listed, about four fifths were seen once. The TCR comes from a man aged 25 to 45 in good health and CMV-seropositive. The sequenced material came from PBMCs.

This CDR3 reads CASSGTGVAYEQYF. CDR3 sequence (DNA): TGTGCCAGCAGCGGGACAGGGGTTGCCTACGAGCAGTACTTC. This chain links TRBV27 with TRBJ2-7; 10 nucleotides match TRBD1. CDR3 size: 14 residues. Unmatched junction bases numbered 4, after V lost 6 bases and J lost 2 bases. CDR1 and CDR2 (germline): MNHEY, SMNVEV (reference sequence).